The next 29 T cell receptor beta chains were all read from a single sample in a study of blood T cell repertoires in COVID-19 (dated by TCRdb to the early 2020s). Library preparation was by the immunoSEQ multiplex PCR assay. In its TCRdb copy, this immuneACCESS table keeps in-frame sequences only and misses some clones. Where compared with another copy, unresolved V genes explain less than half of these, and the others have no known cause. This sample gives about 220,000 clones in total; 80% to 90% of them show up just once. The ten largest clones take up 2% to 2.5% of the sample. The sequenced material came from peripheral blood. These receptors originate from a man aged 40-49 years who had recovered from COVID-19.

The chain combines TRBV4-3 with TRBJ2-1, with 11 bases that match TRBD2. Germline CDR1 LGHNA, CDR2 YSLEER. CDR3 size: 16 residues. V lost 0 bases to trimming and J lost 4 bases; unmatched junction nucleotides: 2. In DNA form, the CDR3 reads TGCGCCAGCAGCCAAGAGTGGACTAGCGGGTACAATGAGCAGTTCTTC. Protein sequence: CASSQEWTSGYNEQFF.

The V and J genes are TRBV5-1 and TRBJ2-1, with 9 bases matching TRBD1. Losses at the gene ends were 4 bases for V and 4 bases for J; bases not matched to a gene: 9. CDR3 size: 16 residues. Germline V lookup: CDR1 SGHRS, CDR2 YFSETQ. The CDR3 protein is CASSLGPGQGYNEQFF. The CDR3 bases are TGCGCCAGCAGCCTCGGTCCGGGACAGGGTTACAATGAGCAGTTCTTC. The complete variable domain, with remaining parts taken from reference TRBV5-1 and TRBJ2-1, reads KAGVTQTPRYLIKTRGQQVTLSCSPISGHRSVSWYQQTPGQGLQFLFEYFSETQRNKGNFPGRFSGRQFSNSRSEMNVSTLELGDSALYLCASSLGPGQGYNEQFFGPGTRLTVL.

In its sample, this clone was seen once. The J gene is TRBJ2-7, the V gene TRBV6-5; the D gene is possibly TRBD1 (5 bases). Germline CDR1 is MNHEY and CDR2 is SVGAGI. Trimming removed 11 bases from V and 6 bases from J, with 14 bases in between. The CDR3 is 11 residues long. This chain's CDR3 is CAGANLIEQYF. CDR3 bases: TGTGCCGGGGCTAACTTGATCGAGCAGTACTTC.

The chain is built from TRBV11-3 and TRBJ2-7; 9 bases match TRBD1. CDR1 is SGHNT and CDR2 is YENEEA in the germline V gene. Unmatched junction bases numbered 6, after V lost 5 bases and J lost 1 base. This CDR3 is built from 15 residues. The CDR3 DNA sequence: TGTGCCAGCAGCGCCGGGACAGGGATTTCCTACGAGCAGTACTTC. Encoded protein: CASSAGTGISYEQYF.

The rearrangement uses TRBV5-6 and TRBJ2-6, with TRBD1 matching 12 bases. V trimming: 5 bases; J trimming: 3 bases; junction bases outside the gene matches: 12. Germline CDR1 SGHDT, CDR2 YYEEEE. This CDR3 spans 19 amino acids. CDR3 nucleotides: TGTGCCAGCAGTCATACGGGACAGGGGGCGGCTAATGGGGCCAACGTCCTGACTTTC. It encodes CASSHTGQGAANGANVLTF.

The chain has TRBV5-5 and TRBJ2-7; tentative D call: TRBD1 (5 bases). The CDR3 length is 13 residues. Germline CDR1 is SGHKS and CDR2 is YYEKEE (reference sequence). The V end was cut by 4 bases, the J end by 0 bases, with 8 bases between. The DNA of the CDR3 is TGTGCCAGCAGCGGCGACAGCTCCTACGAGCAGTACTTC. Its translation is CASSGDSSYEQYF.

This chain connects TRBV27 to TRBJ2-7; no firm D call. The CDR3 contains 13 residues. Germline V gene sequence: CDR1 MNHEY, CDR2 SMNVEV (reference sequence). Between the trimmed V and J ends, which lost 5 bases and 2 bases, there was a span of 10 bases. The CDR3 DNA sequence: TGTGCCAGCAGTAAAGGAGCAGCCTACGAGCAGTACTTC. Translation: CASSKGAAYEQYF.

This chain links TRBV25-1 with TRBJ1-4, with TRBD1 as a possible D gene (5 bases). V lost 4 bases to trimming and J lost 0 bases, with 12 bases between them. This CDR3 is built from 16 residues. Germline loops: CDR1 MGHDK, CDR2 SYGVNS. The CDR3 DNA follows: TGTGCCAGCAGTGGGATGGGGCCCGCAACTAATGAAAAACTGTTTTTT. Its protein product is CASSGMGPATNEKLFF.

The CDR3 sequence is CASSPAGQPHEQYF. The CDR3 bases are TGCGCCAGCAGCCCGGCGGGACAGCCGCACGAGCAGTACTTC. This sequence joins TRBV5-1 and TRBJ2-7; D is possibly TRBD1 (7 bases). Trimming took 4 bases from V and 5 from J, leaving 16 bases between them. The CDR3 runs 14 residues. The germline gives CDR1 SGHRS, CDR2 YFSETQ.

The rearrangement uses TRBV30 and TRBJ2-2; D is possibly TRBD1 (7 bases). The V end lost 0 bases, the J end lost 5 bases, and 16 bases lay between the germline ends. The CDR3 is 16 residues long. In germline, CDR1 is GTSNPN, CDR2 SVGIG (reference sequence). CDR3 region: CAWSVVGQGGTGELFF. DNA of the CDR3: TGTGCCTGGAGTGTTGTGGGGCAGGGGGGAACCGGGGAGCTGTTTTTT.

V gene TRBV5-5 combines with J gene TRBJ2-7, with 8 bases lining up with TRBD2. Germline trimming cut 3 bases from V and 0 bases from J; bases unmatched to any gene: 11. CDR1 is SGHKS and CDR2 is YYEKEE in the germline V gene (reference sequence). The CDR3 spans 17 residues. The CDR3 nucleotides are TGTGCCAGCAGCTCCTGGGTAGCGGGGTTCCTCTCCTACGAGCAGTACTTC. The encoded protein is CASSSWVAGFLSYEQYF.

J is TRBJ1-2 and V is TRBV7-6, with 11 positions matching TRBD1. V lost 3 bases to trimming and J lost 4 bases; unmatched junction nucleotides: 1. In germline, CDR1 is SGHVS, CDR2 FNYEAQ. This CDR3 has 14 amino acids. The CDR3 bases are TGTGCCAGCAGCTTGGGACAGGGGGGCTATGGCTACACCTTC. It specifies CASSLGQGGYGYTF.

The chain employs TRBV9 and TRBJ2-1; TRBD2 aligns across 8 bases. Germline values: CDR1 SGDLS, CDR2 YYNGEE. With 2 bases clipped from V and 6 bases from J, the junction kept 4 bases outside the gene matches. The CDR3 covers 14 residues. This CDR3 is CASSVTSVSNEQFF. The DNA of the CDR3 is TGTGCCAGCAGCGTGACTAGCGTTAGCAATGAGCAGTTCTTC.

The chain recombines TRBV29-1 with TRBJ1-3, with 8 bases aligning to TRBD1. The CDR3 contains 13 residues. Germline values: CDR1 SQVTM, CDR2 ANQGSEA. V lost 5 bases to trimming and J lost 4 bases; unmatched junction nucleotides: 4. The CDR3 sequence: CSVSDRAGNTIYF. The CDR3 DNA follows: TGCAGCGTTTCGGACAGGGCGGGAAACACCATATATTTT.

The chain links TRBV2 to TRBJ1-2; weak D call: TRBD1 (6 bases). CDR1 SNHLY and CDR2 FYNNEI come from the germline V gene. V dropped 4 bases and J dropped 8 bases, with 11 bases sitting between them. This CDR3 contains 12 residues. The CDR3 here is CASSARGHGYTF. CDR3 DNA sequence: TGTGCCAGCAGTGCCAGGGGCCACGGCTACACCTTC.

V and J are TRBV5-1 and TRBJ2-5; 7 nucleotides match TRBD1. Germline V CDR1 and CDR2: SGHRS, YFSETQ. The trim removed 0 bases at V and 5 bases at J, leaving 4 bases unmatched. CDR3 size: 14 residues. For the CDR3, the DNA is TGCGCCAGCAGCTTGGACAGGGGCCGGGAGACCCAGTACTTC. Its translation is CASSLDRGRETQYF.

The chain links TRBV6-1 to TRBJ1-5; no definite D call. Germline V gene lookup returns CDR1 MNHNS and CDR2 SASEGT. V dropped 1 base and J dropped 0 bases, with 4 bases sitting between them. This CDR3 region has 14 residues. CDR3 nucleotides: TGTGCCAGCAGTGAAGGGCTTAGCAATCAGCCCCAGCATTTT. It yields the protein CASSEGLSNQPQHF.

The chain links TRBV5-1 to TRBJ1-1, with 7 bases that match TRBD1. Germline-derived CDR1 and CDR2 are SGHRS and YFSETQ. This CDR3 has 14 amino acids. V gave up 4 bases and J gave up 6 bases; unmatched junction bases: 9. In nucleotides, the CDR3 is TGCGCCAGCAGCACCAGACAGGGTCGGGCTGAAGCTTTCTTT. It encodes CASSTRQGRAEAFF. The full variable domain, its missing parts supplied by reference TRBV5-1 and TRBJ1-1, is KAGVTQTPRYLIKTRGQQVTLSCSPISGHRSVSWYQQTPGQGLQFLFEYFSETQRNKGNFPGRFSGRQFSNSRSEMNVSTLELGDSALYLCASSTRQGRAEAFFGQGTRLTVV.

This rearrangement joins TRBV10-2 to TRBJ1-6, with 8 bases lining up with TRBD1. V lost 4 bases to trimming and J lost 8 bases; unmatched junction nucleotides: 10. The CDR3 totals 16 residues. The germline V gene encodes CDR1 WSHSY and CDR2 SAAADI. The CDR3 DNA reads as TGCGCCAGCAGTGCCAGCACCGGGACAGGAGATTCACCCCTCCACTTT. Residues: CASSASTGTGDSPLHF.

This rearrangement joins TRBV12-3 or TRBV12-4 to TRBJ2-3; D might be TRBD2 (5 bases). Trimming took off 3 bases at V and 14 bases at J, with 12 bases between the two ends. This CDR3 region has 11 residues. The CDR3 DNA is TGTGCCAGCAGTTTCGGACGGGCGGGGTATTTT. Encoded protein: CASSFGRAGYF.

V usage is TRBV2 and J usage is TRBJ2-5, with 7 bases lining up with TRBD2. The CDR3 totals 14 residues. The V segment lost 6 bases and the J segment 3 bases; nucleotides outside the gene matches: 7. Germline CDR1 reads SNHLY; CDR2 reads FYNNEI. CDR3 protein: CASRSSGGEETQYF. Written as DNA, the CDR3 is TGTGCCAGCAGATCTAGCGGAGGAGAAGAGACCCAGTACTTC.

CDR3 residues: CAISGMQAEAFF. The CDR3 bases are TGTGCCATCAGTGGAATGCAGGCAGAGGCTTTCTTT. V and J are TRBV10-3 and TRBJ1-1; D is unresolved. Germline CDR1 and CDR2: ENHRY and SYGVKD. The CDR3 spans 12 residues. The V end lost 4 bases, the J end lost 11 bases, and 14 bases lay between the germline ends.

This clone showed up just once. The chain combines TRBV25-1 with TRBJ1-1; D unclear. The CDR3 runs to 12 residues. V was cut by 7 bases and J by 1 base, with 7 bases left in between. CDR1 and CDR2 from the germline V gene are MGHDK and SYGVNS. CDR3: CASKSGNTEAFF. The CDR3 bases are TGTGCCAGCAAGAGCGGGAACACTGAAGCTTTCTTT.

This clone was seen a single time. V gene TRBV27 combines with J gene TRBJ2-1, with 9 bases aligning to TRBD2. The CDR3 length is 16 residues. Germline V gene data show CDR1 as MNHEY and CDR2 as SMNVEV (reference sequence). With 3 bases clipped from V and 4 bases from J, the junction kept 7 bases outside the gene matches. DNA for the CDR3: TGTGCCAGCAGTTTTTACACTAGCGGGCTTTACAATGAGCAGTTCTTC. It specifies CASSFYTSGLYNEQFF.

The rearrangement uses TRBV7-9 and TRBJ1-2; no clear D. This CDR3 region has 14 residues. Germline CDR1 reads SEHNR; CDR2 reads FQNEAQ (reference sequence). V lost 0 bases and J lost 6, with 11 bases in between. For the CDR3, the DNA is TGTGCCAGCAGCTTAGCGCTCCCAGCGGATGGCTACACCTTC. It translates to CASSLALPADGYTF.

Concerning this clone: Other DNA sequences in this specimen translate into the identical CDR3. The genes are TRBV2 and TRBJ2-3; weak D call: TRBD1 (5 bases). Trimming pared 5 bases from V and 0 bases from J, leaving 9 bases between. CDR3 length equals 14 residues. CDR1 is SNHLY, CDR2 FYNNEI, per germline. CDR3 in DNA: TGTGCCAGCAGTCCAGGGTTAAGCACAGATACGCAGTATTTT. It is translated as CASSPGLSTDTQYF.

This sequence joins TRBV9 and TRBJ2-2, with 12 bases lining up with TRBD2. CDR3 size: 16 residues. V shed 4 bases and J 5 bases; nucleotides not matched to a gene: 6. Germline V gene sequence: CDR1 SGDLS, CDR2 YYNGEE. The CDR3, as DNA: TGTGCCAGCAGCACTGGACTAGCGGGATTTACCGGGGAGCTGTTTTTT. Amino acids: CASSTGLAGFTGELFF.

J is TRBJ1-2 and V is TRBV25-1; 7 bases line up with TRBD1. There are 13 residues in the CDR3. The trim removed 6 bases at V and 6 bases at J, leaving 7 bases unmatched. Germline V gene sequence: CDR1 MGHDK, CDR2 SYGVNS. CDR3 sequence: CASREQGKDGYTF. CDR3 coding DNA: TGTGCCAGCAGGGAACAGGGGAAAGATGGCTACACCTTC.

V usage is TRBV5-1 and J usage is TRBJ1-1; the D is unclear. The CDR3 extends over 12 amino acids. Trimming pared 5 bases from V and 1 base from J, leaving 6 bases between. CDR1 and CDR2 from the germline V gene are SGHRS and YFSETQ. The CDR3 sequence: CASRYRNTEAFF. As DNA, the CDR3 is TGCGCCAGCAGATACAGGAACACTGAAGCTTTCTTT.